This TCR beta chain was captured by sequencing in a study of human T cells and chemical hapten exposure (dated by TCRdb to about 2021). Context from the whole study: For sensitization, 2% DPC in acetone was applied to a 2 cm by 2 cm area of upper inner arm skin. Throughout the study period of roughly 24 weeks, patients also received therapeutic DPC doses to the scalp every week. Patch tests used Finn chambers with 0.01% DPC on the upper back, scored after 6 days by International Contact Dermatitis Research Group standards. The patient cohort, mostly female, included alopecia areata with under or over 50% scalp involvement, alopecia totalis and alopecia universalis. Libraries were pooled for sequencing, and variation in per-sample TCR yields was attributed mainly to small differences in library volumes within the pool. In alopecia patients, the study followed how the peripheral blood TCR repertoire changed in vivo over primary and secondary sensitization to diphenylcyclopropenone (DPC), a hapten. Blood samples were taken from patients before sensitization (week 0) and then at 2, 6 and about 24 weeks after DPC sensitization. Under 30 alopecia patients gave blood for TCR sequencing at one to four time points (pre-sensitization, 2, 6 and 24 weeks). For every blood RNA sample, sequencing covered both the TCR alpha and TCR beta chains. What the study reported, not specific to this receptor: No change with DPC sensitization was found in the number of TCRs above 1 in 1000 frequency, and no evidence of global repertoire structure alterations was found. Patch test score was positively correlated with the number of PT1 expanded TCRs, with significance at thresholds 8, 16 and 32 but not at 4. Compared with pre-sensitization or healthy control sets, expanded TCRs formed significantly more large CDR3 similarity clusters, which is consistent with antigen-driven responses. Because every patient had alopecia, a presumed autoimmune disease, the patients' immune response might differ from that of healthy individuals. Repeated subsampling changed both the strength of the expansion versus patch-test correlation and the threshold at which that correlation became significant.

The CDR3 numbers 14 residues from cysteine through phenylalanine. The retained sequence is limited to the CDR3, 42 bases, with the frame set at the first base. In the germline V gene (reference sequence), CDR1 corresponds to SEHNR and CDR2 to FQNEAQ. Trimming takes 8 bases from V and 2 bases from J, and the germline ends sit 12 bases apart. The method behind the library was RACE. Reads for this sample came from a NextSeq 500. During library preparation, unique molecular identifiers were attached to individual cDNA molecules so that TCRs could be counted in a quantitative, reproducible way. The source study handled its data this way. A median of about 100,000 TCRs per sample was observed, with a range of about 23,224 to 690,600. V, J and CDR3 annotation of the TCR reads was carried out using the Decombinator software suite. For the PS versus PT1 abundance plots, all samples were subsampled to the same number of TCRs (28,000). Expanded TCRs were defined as absent before sensitization and observed at least eight times at the 2-week time point. TCRdb reprocessing: public reads trimmed at Q25 with fastp, clones called with MiXCR, in-frame beta chains kept. Each CDR3 protein gets just one entry, which takes the most common genes and DNA from the rows behind it. These V and J calls derive from TCRdb rather than the authors' analysis. This sample holds roughly 38,000 distinct CDR3 sequences; less than 15% were observed only once. 1.5% to 2.5% of the sample is in the top ten clones.

On this clonotype itself: Its specific antigen is unknown. No base-level quality is on record; no much larger clone is a single base apart.

In light of the paper, this sample's time point label describes: pre-sensitization, week 0. The label giving this sample's treatment or condition can be read as: therapeutic diphenylcyclopropenone sensitization with weekly scalp DPC. Unfractionated whole blood was collected in Tempus Blood RNA tubes, and total RNA was extracted from that blood. At every patch-test visit, the blood draw took place before the patch test was put on. Patients were considered eligible if aged 18 to 70, diagnosed with alopecia and deemed suitable for DPC therapy, and patients were excluded if pregnant. The chain is encoded by TRBV7-9 joined to TRBJ2-2; the D call is tentative, TRBD1 or TRBD2, as each matches 5 bases. The clonotype originates from a woman in her forties with alopecia areata. Some clones in this sample may be carry-over from other donors' samples. Sequencing used whole blood, obtained in connection with sensitization to the hapten diphenylcyclopropenone (DPC). The DNA is as follows: TGTGCCAGCCAGAGGGGTTTTAACACCGGGGAGCTGTTTTTT. This codes for CASQRGFNTGELFF. With the rest looked up from the reference TRBV7-9 and TRBJ2-2 genes rather than sequenced, the full variable domain is DTGVSQNPRHKITKRGQNVTFRCDPISEHNRLYWYRQTLGQGPEFLTYFQNEAQLEKSRLLSDRFSAERPKGSFSTLEIQRTEQGDSAMYLCASQRGFNTGELFFGEGSRLTVL.